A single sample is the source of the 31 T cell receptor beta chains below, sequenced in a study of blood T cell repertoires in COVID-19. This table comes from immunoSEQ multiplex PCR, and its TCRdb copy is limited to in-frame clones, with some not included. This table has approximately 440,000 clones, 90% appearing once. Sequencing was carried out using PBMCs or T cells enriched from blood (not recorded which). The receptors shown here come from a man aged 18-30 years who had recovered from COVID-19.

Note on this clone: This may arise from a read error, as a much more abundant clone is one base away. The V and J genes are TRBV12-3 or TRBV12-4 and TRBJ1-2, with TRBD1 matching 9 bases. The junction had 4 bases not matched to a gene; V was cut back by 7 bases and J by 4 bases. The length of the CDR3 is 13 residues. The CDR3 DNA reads TGTGCCAGCACCTTGACAGGGGGCTATGGCTACACCTTC. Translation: CASTLTGGYGYTF.

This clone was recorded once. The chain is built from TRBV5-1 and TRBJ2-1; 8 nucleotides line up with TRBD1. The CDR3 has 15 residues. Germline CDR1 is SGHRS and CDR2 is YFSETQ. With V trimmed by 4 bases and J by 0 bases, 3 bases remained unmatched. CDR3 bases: TGCGCCAGCAGCAAGACAGGGGACTCCTACAATGAGCAGTTCTTC. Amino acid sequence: CASSKTGDSYNEQFF.

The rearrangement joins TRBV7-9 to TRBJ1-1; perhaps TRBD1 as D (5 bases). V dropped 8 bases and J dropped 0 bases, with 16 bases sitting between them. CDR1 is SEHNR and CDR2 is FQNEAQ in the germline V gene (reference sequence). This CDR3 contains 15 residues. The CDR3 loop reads CASSGRQIMNTEAFF. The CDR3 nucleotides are TGTGCCAGCTCGGGTAGACAGATAATGAACACTGAAGCTTTCTTT.

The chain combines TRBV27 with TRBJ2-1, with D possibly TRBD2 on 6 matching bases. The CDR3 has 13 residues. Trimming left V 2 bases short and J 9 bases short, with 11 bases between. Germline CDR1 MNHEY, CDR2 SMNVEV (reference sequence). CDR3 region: CASSLAGTGEQFF. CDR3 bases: TGTGCCAGCAGTTTAGCGGGAACGGGTGAGCAGTTCTTC.

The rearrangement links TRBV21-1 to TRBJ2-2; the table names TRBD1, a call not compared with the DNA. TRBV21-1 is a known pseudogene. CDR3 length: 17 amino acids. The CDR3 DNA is TGTGCCAGCAGCAAAGTTCGGACAGTTTGGGGCACCGGGGAGCTGTTTTTT. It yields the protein CASSKVRTVWGTGELFF.

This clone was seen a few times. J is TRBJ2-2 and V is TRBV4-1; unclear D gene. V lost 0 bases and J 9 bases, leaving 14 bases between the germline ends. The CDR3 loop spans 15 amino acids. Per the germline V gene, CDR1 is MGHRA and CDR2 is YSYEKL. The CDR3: CASSQDPSTGRELFF. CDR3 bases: TGCGCCAGCAGCCAAGACCCCTCTACGGGTCGGGAGCTGTTTTTT.

Written as DNA, the CDR3 is TGTGCCAGCAGCTTGTTGTCCCCGGATACGCAGTATTTT. It is translated as CASSLLSPDTQYF. The gene calls are TRBV11-2 and TRBJ2-3; D unresolved. CDR1 and CDR2 (germline): SGHAT, FQNNGV. The CDR3 covers 13 residues. V lost 3 bases to trimming and J lost 6 bases, with 10 bases between them.

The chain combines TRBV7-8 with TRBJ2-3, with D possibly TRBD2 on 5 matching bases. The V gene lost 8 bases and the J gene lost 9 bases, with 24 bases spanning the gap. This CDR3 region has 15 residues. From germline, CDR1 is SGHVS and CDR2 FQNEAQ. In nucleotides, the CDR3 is TGTGCCAGCCAGAAGGGAGTAGTAACTCTCGGGACGCAGTATTTT. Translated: CASQKGVVTLGTQYF.

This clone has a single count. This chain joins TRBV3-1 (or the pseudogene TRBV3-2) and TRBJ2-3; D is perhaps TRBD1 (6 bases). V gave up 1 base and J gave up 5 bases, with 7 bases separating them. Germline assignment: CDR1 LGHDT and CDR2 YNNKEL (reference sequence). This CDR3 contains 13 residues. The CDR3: CASSQGGGDTQYF. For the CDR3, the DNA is TGTGCCAGCAGCCAAGGAGGGGGAGATACGCAGTATTTT.

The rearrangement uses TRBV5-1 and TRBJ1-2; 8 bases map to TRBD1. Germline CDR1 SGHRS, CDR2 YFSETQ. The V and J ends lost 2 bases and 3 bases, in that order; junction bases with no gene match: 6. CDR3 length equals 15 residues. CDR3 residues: CASSFTQGVYYGYTF. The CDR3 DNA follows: TGCGCCAGCAGCTTTACACAGGGGGTGTACTATGGCTACACCTTC.

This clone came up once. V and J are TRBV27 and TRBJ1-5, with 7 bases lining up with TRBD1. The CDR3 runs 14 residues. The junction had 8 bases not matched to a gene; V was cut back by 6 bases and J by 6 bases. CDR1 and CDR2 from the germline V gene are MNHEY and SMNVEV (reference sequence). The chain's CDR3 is CASRPDRASQPQHF. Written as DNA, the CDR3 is TGTGCCAGCAGGCCCGACAGGGCAAGTCAGCCCCAGCATTTT.

CDR3 nucleotide sequence: TGTGCCAGCAGCTTGCGGGACAGAGATTCACCCCTCCACTTT. It is translated as CASSLRDRDSPLHF. This chain uses TRBV5-6 with TRBJ1-6, with TRBD1 identical over 7 bases. The length of the CDR3 is 14 residues. Trimming at V came to 1 base and at J to 8 bases, leaving 3 bases not matched to a gene. The germline V gene has CDR1 SGHDT and CDR2 YYEEEE.

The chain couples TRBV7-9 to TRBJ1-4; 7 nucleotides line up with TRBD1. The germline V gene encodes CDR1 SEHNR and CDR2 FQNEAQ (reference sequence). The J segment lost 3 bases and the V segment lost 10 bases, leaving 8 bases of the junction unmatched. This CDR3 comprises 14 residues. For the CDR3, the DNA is TGTGCCACCCGACAGGGACAGCCTAATGAAAAACTGTTTTTT. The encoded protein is CATRQGQPNEKLFF.

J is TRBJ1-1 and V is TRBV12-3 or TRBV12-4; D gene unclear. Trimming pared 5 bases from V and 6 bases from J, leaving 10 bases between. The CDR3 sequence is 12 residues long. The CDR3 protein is CASSRVAAEAFF. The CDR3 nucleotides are TGTGCCAGCAGTCGAGTTGCCGCTGAAGCTTTCTTT.

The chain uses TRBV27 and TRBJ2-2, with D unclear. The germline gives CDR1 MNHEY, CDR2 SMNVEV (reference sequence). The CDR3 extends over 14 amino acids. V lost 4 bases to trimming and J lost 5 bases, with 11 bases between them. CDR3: CASSSPVRTGELFF. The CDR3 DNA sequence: TGTGCCAGCAGTTCTCCAGTTCGAACCGGGGAGCTGTTTTTT.

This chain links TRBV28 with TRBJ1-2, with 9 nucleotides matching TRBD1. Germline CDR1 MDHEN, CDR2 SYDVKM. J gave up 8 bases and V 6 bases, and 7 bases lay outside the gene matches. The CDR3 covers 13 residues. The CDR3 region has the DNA TGTGCCAGCAGATACGGACAGGGGTTGGGCTACACCTTC. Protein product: CASRYGQGLGYTF.

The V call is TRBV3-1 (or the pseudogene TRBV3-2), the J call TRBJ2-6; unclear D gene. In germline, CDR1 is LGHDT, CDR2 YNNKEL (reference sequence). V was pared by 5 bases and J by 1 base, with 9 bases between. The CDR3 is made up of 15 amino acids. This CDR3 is CASSTRGSGANVLTF. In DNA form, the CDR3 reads TGTGCCAGCAGCACCCGCGGATCTGGGGCCAACGTCCTGACTTTC.

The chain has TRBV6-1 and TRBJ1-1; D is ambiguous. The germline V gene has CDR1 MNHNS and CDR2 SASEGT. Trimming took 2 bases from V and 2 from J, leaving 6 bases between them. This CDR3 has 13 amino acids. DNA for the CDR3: TGTGCCAGCAGTGAAATCGGTAACACTGAAGCTTTCTTT. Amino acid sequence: CASSEIGNTEAFF.

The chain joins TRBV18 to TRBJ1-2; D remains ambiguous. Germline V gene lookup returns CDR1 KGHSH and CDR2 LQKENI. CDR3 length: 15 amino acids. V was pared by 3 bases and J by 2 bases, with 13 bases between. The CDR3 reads CASSPSSSGNYGYTF. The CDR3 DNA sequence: TGTGCCAGCTCACCGTCCTCTTCGGGAAACTATGGCTACACCTTC. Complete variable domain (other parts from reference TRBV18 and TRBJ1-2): NAGVMQNPRHLVRRRGQEARLRCSPMKGHSHVYWYRQLPEEGLKFMVYLQKENIIDESGMPKERFSAEFPKEGPSILRIQQVVRGDSAAYFCASSPSSSGNYGYTFGSGTRLTVV.

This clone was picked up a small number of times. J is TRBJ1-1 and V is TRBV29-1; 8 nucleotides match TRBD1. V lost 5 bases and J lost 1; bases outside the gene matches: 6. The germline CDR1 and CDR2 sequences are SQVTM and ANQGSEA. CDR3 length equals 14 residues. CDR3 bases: TGCAGCGTTATGGACAGGGTGGCGAACACTGAAGCTTTCTTT. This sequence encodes CSVMDRVANTEAFF.

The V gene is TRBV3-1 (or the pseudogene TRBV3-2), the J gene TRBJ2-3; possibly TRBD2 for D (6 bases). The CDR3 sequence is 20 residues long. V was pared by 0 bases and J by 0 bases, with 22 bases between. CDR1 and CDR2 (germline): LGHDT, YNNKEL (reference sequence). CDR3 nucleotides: TGTGCCAGCAGCCAAGATCGTTTGAGTAGCGGATATCTTAGCACAGATACGCAGTATTTT. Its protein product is CASSQDRLSSGYLSTDTQYF.

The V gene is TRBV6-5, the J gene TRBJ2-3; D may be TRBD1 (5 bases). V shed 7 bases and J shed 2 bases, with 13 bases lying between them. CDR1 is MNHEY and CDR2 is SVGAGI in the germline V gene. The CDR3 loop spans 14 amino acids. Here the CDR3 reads CASNRFPPTDTQYF. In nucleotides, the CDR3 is TGTGCCAGCAACAGGTTTCCTCCCACAGATACGCAGTATTTT.

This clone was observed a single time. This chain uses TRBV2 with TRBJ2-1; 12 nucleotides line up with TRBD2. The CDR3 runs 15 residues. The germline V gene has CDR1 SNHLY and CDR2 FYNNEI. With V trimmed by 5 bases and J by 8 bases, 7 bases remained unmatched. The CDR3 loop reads CASSSLAGGRDEQFF. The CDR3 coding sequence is TGTGCCAGCAGTTCACTAGCGGGGGGTCGGGATGAGCAGTTCTTC. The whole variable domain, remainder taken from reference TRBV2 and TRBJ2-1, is EPEVTQTPSHQVTQMGQEVILRCVPISNHLYFYWYRQILGQKVEFLVSFYNNEISEKSEIFDDQFSVERPDGSNFTLKIRSTKLEDSAMYFCASSSLAGGRDEQFFGPGTRLTVL.

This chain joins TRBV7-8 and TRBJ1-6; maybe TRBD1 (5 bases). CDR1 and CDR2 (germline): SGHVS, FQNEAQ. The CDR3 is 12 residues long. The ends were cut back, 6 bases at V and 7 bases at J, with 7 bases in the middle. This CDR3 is CASRGGNSPLHF. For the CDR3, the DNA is TGTGCCAGCAGGGGGGGGAATTCACCCCTCCACTTT.

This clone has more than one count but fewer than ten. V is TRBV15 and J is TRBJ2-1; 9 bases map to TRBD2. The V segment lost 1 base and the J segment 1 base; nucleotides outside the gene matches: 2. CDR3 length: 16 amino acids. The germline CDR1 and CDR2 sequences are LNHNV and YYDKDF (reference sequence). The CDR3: CATSRGTSASYNEQFF. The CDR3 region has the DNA TGTGCCACCAGCAGAGGGACTAGCGCATCCTACAATGAGCAGTTCTTC.

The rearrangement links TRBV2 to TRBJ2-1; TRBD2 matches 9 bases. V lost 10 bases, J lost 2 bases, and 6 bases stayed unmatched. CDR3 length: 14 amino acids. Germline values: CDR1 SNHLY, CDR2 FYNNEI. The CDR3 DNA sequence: TGTGCCACCACCGGGACTAGCACCTACAATGAGCAGTTCTTC. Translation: CATTGTSTYNEQFF. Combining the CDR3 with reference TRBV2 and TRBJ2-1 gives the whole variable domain EPEVTQTPSHQVTQMGQEVILRCVPISNHLYFYWYRQILGQKVEFLVSFYNNEISEKSEIFDDQFSVERPDGSNFTLKIRSTKLEDSAMYFCATTGTSTYNEQFFGPGTRLTVL.

CDR3 protein: CASSPGWQGRMNEQFF. The CDR3 DNA follows: TGTGCCAGCAGCCCCGGTTGGCAGGGGCGGATGAATGAGCAGTTCTTC. The chain has TRBV11-2 and TRBJ2-1, with a weak D call TRBD1 (6 bases). V was pared by 5 bases and J by 7 bases, with 21 bases between. Germline V gene lookup returns CDR1 SGHAT and CDR2 FQNNGV. CDR3 length: 16 amino acids.

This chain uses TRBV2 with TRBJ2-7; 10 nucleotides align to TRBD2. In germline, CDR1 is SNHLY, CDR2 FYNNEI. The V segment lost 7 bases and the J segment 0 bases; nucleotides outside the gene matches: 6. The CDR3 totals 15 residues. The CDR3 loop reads CASTLAGAYSYEQYF. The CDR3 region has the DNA TGTGCCAGCACCCTAGCGGGAGCCTACTCCTACGAGCAGTACTTC.

The DNA for the CDR3 is TGTGCCAGTAGCCCCCGGGGCTCGGGACAGGGGTTTAATCAGCCCCAGCATTTT. Protein product: CASSPRGSGQGFNQPQHF. The V call is TRBV19, the J call TRBJ1-5; 10 positions agree with TRBD1. CDR1 is LNHDA and CDR2 is SQIVND in the germline V gene (reference sequence). CDR3 length: 18 amino acids. Unmatched junction bases numbered 15, after V lost 6 bases and J lost 4 bases.

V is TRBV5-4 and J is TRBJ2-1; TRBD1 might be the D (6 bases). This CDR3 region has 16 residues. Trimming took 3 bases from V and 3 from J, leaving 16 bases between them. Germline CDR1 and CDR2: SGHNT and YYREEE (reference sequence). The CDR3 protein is CASSWPSGDDYNEQFF. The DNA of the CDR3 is TGTGCCAGCAGCTGGCCCTCAGGGGATGACTACAATGAGCAGTTCTTC.

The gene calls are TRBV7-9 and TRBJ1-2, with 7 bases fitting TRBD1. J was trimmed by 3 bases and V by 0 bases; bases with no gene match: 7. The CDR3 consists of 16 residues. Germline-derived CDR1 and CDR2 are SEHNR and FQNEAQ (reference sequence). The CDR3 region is CASSLALIGTDYGYTF. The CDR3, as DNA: TGTGCCAGCAGCTTAGCTCTGATCGGGACAGACTATGGCTACACCTTC. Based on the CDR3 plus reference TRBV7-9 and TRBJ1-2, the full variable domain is DTGVSQNPRHKITKRGQNVTFRCDPISEHNRLYWYRQTLGQGPEFLTYFQNEAQLEKSRLLSDRFSAERPKGSFSTLEIQRTEQGDSAMYLCASSLALIGTDYGYTFGSGTRLTVV.